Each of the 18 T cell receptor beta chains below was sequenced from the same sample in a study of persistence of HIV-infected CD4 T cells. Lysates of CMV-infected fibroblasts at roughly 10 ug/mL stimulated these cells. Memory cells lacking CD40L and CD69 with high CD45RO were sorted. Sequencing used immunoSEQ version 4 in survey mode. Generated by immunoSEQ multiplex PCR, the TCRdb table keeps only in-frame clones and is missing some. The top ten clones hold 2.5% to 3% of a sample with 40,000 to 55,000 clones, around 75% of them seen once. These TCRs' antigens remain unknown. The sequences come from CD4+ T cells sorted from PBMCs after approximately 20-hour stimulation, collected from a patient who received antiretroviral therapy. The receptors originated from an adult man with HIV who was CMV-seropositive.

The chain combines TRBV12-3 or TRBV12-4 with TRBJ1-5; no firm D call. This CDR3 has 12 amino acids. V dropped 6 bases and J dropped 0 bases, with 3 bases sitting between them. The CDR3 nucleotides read TGTGCCAGCAGGAATAGCAATCAGCCCCAGCATTTT. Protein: CASRNSNQPQHF.

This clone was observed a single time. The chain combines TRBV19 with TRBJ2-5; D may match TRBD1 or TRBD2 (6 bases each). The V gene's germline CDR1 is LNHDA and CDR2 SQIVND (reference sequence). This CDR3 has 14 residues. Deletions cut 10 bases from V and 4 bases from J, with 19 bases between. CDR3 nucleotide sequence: TGTGCCACTCGGAGGAAGGGGGACTTAGAGACCCAGTACTTC. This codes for CATRRKGDLETQYF. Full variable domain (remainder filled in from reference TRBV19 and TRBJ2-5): DGGITQSPKYLFRKEGQNVTLSCEQNLNHDAMYWYRQDPGQGLRLIYYSQIVNDFQKGDIAEGYSVSREKKESFPLTVTSAQKNPTAFYLCATRRKGDLETQYFGPGTRLLVL.

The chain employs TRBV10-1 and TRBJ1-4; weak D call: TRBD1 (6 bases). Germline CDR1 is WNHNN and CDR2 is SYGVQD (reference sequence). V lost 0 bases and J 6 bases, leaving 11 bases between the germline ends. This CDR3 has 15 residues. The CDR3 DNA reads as TGCGCCAGCAGTGAGTCGAGCCAGGGGTATGAAAAACTGTTTTTT. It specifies CASSESSQGYEKLFF.

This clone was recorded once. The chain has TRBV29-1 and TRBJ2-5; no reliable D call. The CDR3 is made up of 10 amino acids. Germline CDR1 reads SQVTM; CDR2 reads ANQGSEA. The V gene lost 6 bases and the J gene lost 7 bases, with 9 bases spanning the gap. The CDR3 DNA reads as TGCAGCGTCGATACTGGGACCCAGTACTTC. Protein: CSVDTGTQYF.

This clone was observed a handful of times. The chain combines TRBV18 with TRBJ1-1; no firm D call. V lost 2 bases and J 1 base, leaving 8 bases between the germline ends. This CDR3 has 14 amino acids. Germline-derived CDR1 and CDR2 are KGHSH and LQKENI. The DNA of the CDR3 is TGTGCCAGCTCACCAGACCAGTCGAACACTGAAGCTTTCTTT. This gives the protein CASSPDQSNTEAFF. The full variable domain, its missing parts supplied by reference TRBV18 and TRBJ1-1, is NAGVMQNPRHLVRRRGQEARLRCSPMKGHSHVYWYRQLPEEGLKFMVYLQKENIIDESGMPKERFSAEFPKEGPSILRIQQVVRGDSAAYFCASSPDQSNTEAFFGQGTRLTVV.

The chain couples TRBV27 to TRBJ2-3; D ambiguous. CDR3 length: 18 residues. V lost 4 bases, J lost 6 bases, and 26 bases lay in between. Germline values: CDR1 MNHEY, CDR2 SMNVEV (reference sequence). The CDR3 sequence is CASSSKGRRLHAADTQYF. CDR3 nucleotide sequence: TGTGCCAGCAGTTCAAAAGGACGCCGACTCCACGCCGCCGATACGCAGTATTTT.

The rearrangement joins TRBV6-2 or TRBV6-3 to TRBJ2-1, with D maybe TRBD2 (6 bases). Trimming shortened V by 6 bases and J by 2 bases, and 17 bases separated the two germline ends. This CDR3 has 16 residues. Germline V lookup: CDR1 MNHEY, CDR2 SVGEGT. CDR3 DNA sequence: TGTGCCAGCAGCCGTGAAGGCGCGGGACCCTACAATGAGCAGTTCTTC. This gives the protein CASSREGAGPYNEQFF.

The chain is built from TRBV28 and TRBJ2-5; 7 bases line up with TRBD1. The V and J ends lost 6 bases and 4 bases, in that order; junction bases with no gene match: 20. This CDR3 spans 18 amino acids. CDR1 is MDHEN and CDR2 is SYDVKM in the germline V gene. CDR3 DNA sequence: TGTGCCAGCAGCCCTGCTACCGGGACAGCCCTTGGGGGAGAGACCCAGTACTTC. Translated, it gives CASSPATGTALGGETQYF.

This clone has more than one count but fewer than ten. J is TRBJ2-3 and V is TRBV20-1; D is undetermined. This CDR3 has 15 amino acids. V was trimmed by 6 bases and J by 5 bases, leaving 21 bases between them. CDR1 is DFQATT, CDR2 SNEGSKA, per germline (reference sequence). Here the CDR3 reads CSASPLGGAEDTQYF. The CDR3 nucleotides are TGCAGTGCAAGTCCCTTGGGCGGAGCAGAAGATACGCAGTATTTT.

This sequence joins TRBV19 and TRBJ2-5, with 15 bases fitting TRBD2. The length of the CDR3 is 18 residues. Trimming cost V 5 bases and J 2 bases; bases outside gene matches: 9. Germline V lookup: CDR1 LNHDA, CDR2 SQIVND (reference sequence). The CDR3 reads CASSPGLAGGPLQETQYF. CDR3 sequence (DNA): TGTGCCAGTAGTCCGGGACTAGCGGGGGGACCTCTTCAAGAGACCCAGTACTTC.

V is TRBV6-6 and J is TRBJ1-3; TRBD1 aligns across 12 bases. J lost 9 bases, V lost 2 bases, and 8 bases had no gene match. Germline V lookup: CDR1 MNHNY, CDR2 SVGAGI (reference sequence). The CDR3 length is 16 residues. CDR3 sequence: CASSYRPGQGAVTIYF. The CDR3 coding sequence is TGTGCCAGCAGTTACCGTCCGGGACAGGGGGCCGTCACCATATATTTT.

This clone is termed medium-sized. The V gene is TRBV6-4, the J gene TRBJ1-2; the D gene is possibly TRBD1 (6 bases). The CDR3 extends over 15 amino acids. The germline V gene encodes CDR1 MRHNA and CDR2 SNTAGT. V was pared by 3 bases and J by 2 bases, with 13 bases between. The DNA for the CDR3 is TGTGCCAGCAGTGAAATACCGGGACAAAACTATGGCTACACCTTC. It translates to CASSEIPGQNYGYTF.

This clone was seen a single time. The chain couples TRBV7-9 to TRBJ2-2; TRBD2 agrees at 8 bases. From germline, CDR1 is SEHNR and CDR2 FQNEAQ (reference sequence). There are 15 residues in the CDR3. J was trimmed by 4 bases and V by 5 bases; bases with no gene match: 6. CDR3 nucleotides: TGTGCCAGCAGCGGAGATACTAGCGGCACCGGGGAGCTGTTTTTT. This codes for CASSGDTSGTGELFF. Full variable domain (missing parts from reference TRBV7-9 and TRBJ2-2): DTGVSQNPRHKITKRGQNVTFRCDPISEHNRLYWYRQTLGQGPEFLTYFQNEAQLEKSRLLSDRFSAERPKGSFSTLEIQRTEQGDSAMYLCASSGDTSGTGELFFGEGSRLTVL.

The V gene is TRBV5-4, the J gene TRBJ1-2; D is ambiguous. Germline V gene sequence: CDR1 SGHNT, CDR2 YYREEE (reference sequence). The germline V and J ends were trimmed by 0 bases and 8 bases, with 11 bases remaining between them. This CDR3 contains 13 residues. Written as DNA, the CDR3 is TGTGCCAGCAGCTTGGTAGGGTCGGGGGGCTACACCTTC. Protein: CASSLVGSGGYTF.

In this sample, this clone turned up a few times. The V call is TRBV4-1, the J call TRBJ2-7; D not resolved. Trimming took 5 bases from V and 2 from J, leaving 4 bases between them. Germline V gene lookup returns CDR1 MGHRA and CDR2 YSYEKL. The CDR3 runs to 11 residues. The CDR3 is CASSSAYEQYF. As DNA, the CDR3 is TGCGCCAGCAGCTCCGCCTACGAGCAGTACTTC.

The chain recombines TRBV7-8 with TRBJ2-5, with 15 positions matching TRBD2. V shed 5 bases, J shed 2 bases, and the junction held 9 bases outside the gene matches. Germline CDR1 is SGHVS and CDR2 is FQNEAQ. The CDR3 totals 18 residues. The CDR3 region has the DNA TGTGCCAGCAGCCCAAGGACTAGCGGGAGGGCCGGGCAAGAGACCCAGTACTTC. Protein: CASSPRTSGRAGQETQYF.

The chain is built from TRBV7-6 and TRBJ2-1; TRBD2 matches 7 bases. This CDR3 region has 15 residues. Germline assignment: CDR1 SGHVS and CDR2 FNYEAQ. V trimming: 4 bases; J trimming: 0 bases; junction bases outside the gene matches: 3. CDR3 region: CASSSGGNSYNEQFF. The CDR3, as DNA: TGTGCCAGCAGCTCCGGGGGGAACTCCTACAATGAGCAGTTCTTC.

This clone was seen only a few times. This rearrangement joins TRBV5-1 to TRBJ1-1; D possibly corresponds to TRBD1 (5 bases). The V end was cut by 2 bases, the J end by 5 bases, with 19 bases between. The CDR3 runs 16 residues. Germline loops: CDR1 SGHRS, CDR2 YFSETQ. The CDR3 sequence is CASSLTFLGGGTEAFF. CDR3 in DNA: TGCGCCAGCAGCTTAACTTTCTTGGGTGGGGGGACTGAAGCTTTCTTT.